This entry lists 31 T cell receptor beta chains sequenced from one sample in a study of blood T cell repertoires in COVID-19. Produced via immunoSEQ multiplex PCR; TCRdb's table is partial and in-frame only. The sample contains 200,000 to 250,000 clones, 75% to 85% of which appear only once. The sequenced material came from PBMCs or T cells enriched from blood (not recorded which). The receptor set was obtained from a man aged 40-49 years who had recovered from COVID-19.

The CDR3 DNA reads TGTGCTAGTGGTTTGGTACGGGCTAGCGGCCTCCCGAGGACCCAGTACTTC. Residues: CASGLVRASGLPRTQYF. The chain is built from TRBV12-5 and TRBJ2-5; 7 bases align to TRBD2. Germline lookup yields CDR1 LGHNT and CDR2 FRNRAP. The CDR3 covers 17 residues. The trim removed 0 bases at V and 7 bases at J, leaving 14 bases unmatched.

This chain joins TRBV6-2 or TRBV6-3 and TRBJ2-1; D perhaps matches TRBD2 (5 bases). Germline V gives CDR1 MNHEY, CDR2 SVGEGT. V lost 2 bases, J lost 8 bases, and 10 bases lay in between. The CDR3 loop spans 13 amino acids. The DNA of the CDR3 is TGTGCCAGCAGTTACGACGTGAGGGATGAGCAGTTCTTC. The encoded protein is CASSYDVRDEQFF.

This clone was detected only a few times. This rearrangement joins TRBV5-1 to TRBJ1-5; 9 nucleotides align to TRBD1. With V trimmed by 0 bases and J by 3 bases, 1 base remained unmatched. The CDR3 is made up of 15 amino acids. Germline-derived CDR1 and CDR2 are SGHRS and YFSETQ. The CDR3, as DNA: TGCGCCAGCAGCTTGGGGACAGGGGACAATCAGCCCCAGCATTTT. It is translated as CASSLGTGDNQPQHF.

The V and J genes are TRBV7-6 and TRBJ2-7, with TRBD1 identical over 8 bases. Germline V gives CDR1 SGHVS, CDR2 FNYEAQ. The CDR3 runs 16 residues. The ends lost 0 bases at V and 4 bases at J; junction bases unmatched: 8. In DNA form, the CDR3 reads TGTGCCAGCAGCTTAGCATATCCGGGACAGGAGTACGAGCAGTACTTC. It yields the protein CASSLAYPGQEYEQYF.

The chain joins TRBV15 to TRBJ2-2, with 12 bases identical to TRBD2. Germline CDR1 is LNHNV and CDR2 is YYDKDF (reference sequence). V dropped 4 bases and J dropped 2; count of bases not matched to a gene: 2. This CDR3 has 16 amino acids. The CDR3 loop is CATSTSGRGNTGELFF. In DNA, the CDR3 is TGTGCCACCAGCACTAGCGGGAGGGGAAACACCGGGGAGCTGTTTTTT. Based on the CDR3 plus reference TRBV15 and TRBJ2-2, the full variable domain is DAMVIQNPRYQVTQFGKPVTLSCSQTLNHNVMYWYQQKSSQAPKLLFHYYDKDFNNEADTPDNFQSRRPNTSFCFLDIRSPGLGDTAMYLCATSTSGRGNTGELFFGEGSRLTVL.

This clone showed up just once. The chain links TRBV27 to TRBJ2-1; TRBD1 aligns across 7 bases. Losses at the gene ends were 3 bases for V and 7 bases for J; bases not matched to a gene: 9. CDR3 length: 15 amino acids. Germline values: CDR1 MNHEY, CDR2 SMNVEV (reference sequence). CDR3 residues: CASSLGQTTRNEQFF. CDR3 DNA sequence: TGTGCCAGCAGTTTGGGACAGACCACTAGAAATGAGCAGTTCTTC.

The chain links TRBV11-3 to TRBJ1-3, with D uncertain. Trimming removed 5 bases at V and 0 bases at J, with 11 bases between. The CDR3 sequence is 15 residues long. Looked up from germline, CDR1 is SGHNT and CDR2 is YENEEA. The CDR3 bases are TGTGCCAGCAGCGCCGGACTTAACTCTGGAAACACCATATATTTT. Protein sequence: CASSAGLNSGNTIYF.

The chain links TRBV5-1 to TRBJ1-1, with D maybe TRBD1 (5 bases). This CDR3 has 13 residues. Germline V CDR1 and CDR2: SGHRS, YFSETQ. Trimming stripped 4 bases from V and 5 bases from J, with 12 bases between. The CDR3 sequence: CASSPGAGTEAFF. The DNA for the CDR3 is TGCGCCAGCAGCCCTGGGGCAGGTACTGAAGCTTTCTTT.

The gene calls are TRBV5-6 and TRBJ2-5; 7 bases agree with TRBD2. V lost 3 bases to trimming and J lost 7 bases; unmatched junction nucleotides: 15. CDR1 and CDR2 (germline): SGHDT, YYEEEE. The CDR3 is 16 amino acids. In DNA, the CDR3 is TGTGCCAGCAGCTCCGGACTAAGCGGGGTCCGAGGGACCCAGTACTTC. Amino acid sequence: CASSSGLSGVRGTQYF.

V gene TRBV4-2 combines with J gene TRBJ1-6; D not certain. CDR1 LGHNA and CDR2 YNFKEQ come from the germline V gene. The CDR3 has 16 residues. Trimming took off 0 bases at V and 3 bases at J, with 9 bases between the two ends. CDR3 nucleotides: TGTGCCAGCAGCCAAGAGGCAGGAAACTATAATTCACCCCTCCACTTT. Protein product: CASSQEAGNYNSPLHF.

The gene calls are TRBV24-1 and TRBJ2-1, with TRBD2 matching 8 bases. Trimming took 3 bases from V and 7 from J; bases not matched to a gene: 7. CDR3 size: 15 residues. Germline CDR1 reads KGHDR; CDR2 reads SFDVKD. CDR3 amino acids: CATSDTRTSRNEQFF. CDR3 coding DNA: TGTGCCACCAGTGATACCAGGACTAGCCGAAATGAGCAGTTCTTC.

The chain combines TRBV24-1 with TRBJ2-1; possibly TRBD2 for D (5 bases). The CDR3 sequence is 15 residues long. The V and J ends lost 4 bases and 5 bases respectively, with 14 bases between them. Germline loops: CDR1 KGHDR, CDR2 SFDVKD. The CDR3 DNA reads as TGTGCCACCAGTGACCTAGCCGCGTTAAACAATGAGCAGTTCTTC. This translates into CATSDLAALNNEQFF.

The J gene is TRBJ1-1, the V gene TRBV19; 7 bases map to TRBD1. Germline assignment: CDR1 LNHDA and CDR2 SQIVND (reference sequence). The CDR3 contains 16 residues. The junction had 9 bases not matched to a gene; V was cut back by 4 bases and J by 1 base. The CDR3 region is CASSKDRDRPNTEAFF. In nucleotides, the CDR3 is TGTGCCAGTAGTAAAGACAGGGATCGTCCGAACACTGAAGCTTTCTTT.

This chain links TRBV4-1 with TRBJ1-2; a weak D match, TRBD1 (5 bases). The germline CDR1 and CDR2 sequences are MGHRA and YSYEKL. Trimming removed 3 bases from V and 5 bases from J, with 16 bases in between. The CDR3 sequence is 15 residues long. DNA for the CDR3: TGCGCCAGCAGCCACGACCAGGGCTCTGGTTATGGCTACACCTTC. This codes for CASSHDQGSGYGYTF.

The chain links TRBV7-9 to TRBJ2-2; 8 bases are a match to TRBD2. Germline V lookup: CDR1 SEHNR, CDR2 FQNEAQ (reference sequence). V shed 6 bases and J 0 bases; nucleotides not matched to a gene: 9. This CDR3 spans 17 amino acids. CDR3 residues: CASSFGLAATNTGELFF. CDR3 bases: TGTGCCAGCAGTTTCGGACTAGCAGCAACGAACACCGGGGAGCTGTTTTTT.

The V and J genes are TRBV23-1 and TRBJ1-1, with D perhaps matching TRBD1 (5 bases). TRBV23-1 is flagged as an ORF with uncertain function. The CDR3 runs 13 residues. The ends were cut back, 0 bases at V and 7 bases at J, with 9 bases in the middle. The DNA for the CDR3 is TGCGCCAGCAGTCAATCGGTGACAGTTGAAGCTTTCTTT. Translating it yields CASSQSVTVEAFF.

This clone was seen a few times. The rearrangement uses TRBV5-1 and TRBJ2-7, with no clear D. The CDR3 loop spans 15 amino acids. CDR1 and CDR2 from the germline V gene are SGHRS and YFSETQ. The V end was cut by 0 bases, the J end by 2 bases, with 12 bases between. The CDR3 sequence is CASSLEASDTYEQYF. In DNA form, the CDR3 reads TGCGCCAGCAGCTTGGAGGCCAGCGATACCTACGAGCAGTACTTC.

This chain joins TRBV5-1 and TRBJ1-2; weak D call: TRBD1 (5 bases). The germline V and J ends were trimmed by 0 bases and 8 bases, with 14 bases remaining between them. CDR1 and CDR2 from the germline V gene are SGHRS and YFSETQ. The CDR3 runs 14 residues. This CDR3 is CASSLALQGSGYTF. The CDR3 bases are TGCGCCAGCAGCTTGGCCCTTCAGGGAAGCGGCTACACCTTC. The entire variable domain, with the rest obtained from reference TRBV5-1 and TRBJ1-2, is as follows: KAGVTQTPRYLIKTRGQQVTLSCSPISGHRSVSWYQQTPGQGLQFLFEYFSETQRNKGNFPGRFSGRQFSNSRSEMNVSTLELGDSALYLCASSLALQGSGYTFGSGTRLTVV.

Regarding this clone: The junction shows a germline mismatch at one end, possibly a read error. The rearrangement links TRBV30 to TRBJ1-6, with a tentative D call TRBD1 (5 bases). CDR1 and CDR2 from the germline V gene are GTSNPN and SVGIG (reference sequence). This CDR3 region has 14 residues. The CDR3 here is CAWSRDSDNSPLHF. As DNA, the CDR3 is TGTGCCTGGAGTAGGGACTCCGATAATTCACCCCTCCACTTT.

This chain connects TRBV21-1 to TRBJ2-7; TRBD1, the table's D call, was not compared with the DNA. TRBV21-1 represents a pseudogene. CDR3 length: 19 amino acids. The CDR3 here is CASSITGAQRGRENYEQYF. The CDR3 bases are TGTGCCAGCAGCATCACAGGGGCCCAACGGGGTAGGGAGAACTACGAGCAGTACTTC.

V usage is TRBV5-8 and J usage is TRBJ1-6; TRBD1 matches at 9 bases. CDR3 size: 16 residues. Germline values: CDR1 SGHTS, CDR2 YDEGEE. With V trimmed by 6 bases and J by 0 bases, 4 bases remained unmatched. CDR3 bases: TGTGCCAGCATGCGACAGGGGGGCTCCTATAATTCACCCCTCCACTTT. This codes for CASMRQGGSYNSPLHF. Full variable domain (missing parts from reference TRBV5-8 and TRBJ1-6): EAGVTQSPTHLIKTRGQQATLRCSPISGHTSVYWYQQALGLGLQFLLWYDEGEERNRGNFPPRFSGRQFPNYSSELNVNALELEDSALYLCASMRQGGSYNSPLHFGNGTRLTVT.

This chain uses TRBV27 with TRBJ1-1, with 12 bases aligning to TRBD1. V shed 0 bases, J shed 11 bases, and the junction held 16 bases outside the gene matches. The CDR3 runs 18 residues. CDR1 MNHEY and CDR2 SMNVEV come from the germline V gene (reference sequence). Written as DNA, the CDR3 is TGTGCCAGCAGTTTATCGGGACAGGGGGCGGGACTATGGAGTCGGGCTTTCTTT. Protein sequence: CASSLSGQGAGLWSRAFF.

In its sample, this clone was seen a few times. The rearrangement links TRBV5-6 to TRBJ1-3; D is ambiguous. CDR1 is SGHDT, CDR2 YYEEEE, per germline. The CDR3 is made up of 16 amino acids. V was shortened by 2 bases and J by 0 bases, with 12 bases between the two germline ends. In DNA, the CDR3 is TGTGCCAGCAGCTTTGGTCTGGGGAGCTCTGGAAACACCATATATTTT. Its protein is CASSFGLGSSGNTIYF.

This clone has a handful of counts. The chain has TRBV6-6 and TRBJ2-2; D possibly corresponds to TRBD2 (5 bases). This CDR3 has 14 residues. Trimming left V 4 bases short and J 7 bases short, with 13 bases between. Germline lookup yields CDR1 MNHNY and CDR2 SVGAGI (reference sequence). CDR3 nucleotides: TGTGCCAGCAGTTTCCATGACTACCTCGGGGAGCTGTTTTTT. Protein: CASSFHDYLGELFF.

The sample holds one count of this clone. This chain links TRBV27 with TRBJ2-7; a weak D match, TRBD1 (5 bases). V gave up 6 bases and J gave up 4 bases, with 22 bases separating them. The CDR3 extends over 16 amino acids. Germline values: CDR1 MNHEY, CDR2 SMNVEV (reference sequence). In DNA, the CDR3 is TGTGCCAGCAGCATTTCTATGTGGCAGGGTAATTACGAGCAGTACTTC. Residues: CASSISMWQGNYEQYF.

This clone turned up a few times. The CDR3, as DNA: TGTGCCAGCAGTTTTTACAGGGGCAACACTGAAGCTTTCTTT. Residues: CASSFYRGNTEAFF. The chain uses TRBV27 and TRBJ1-1; 7 bases match TRBD1. Germline values: CDR1 MNHEY, CDR2 SMNVEV (reference sequence). V gave up 3 bases and J gave up 2 bases; unmatched junction bases: 3. This CDR3 comprises 14 residues.

The V call is TRBV5-1, the J call TRBJ2-7, with TRBD2 identical over 10 bases. Trimming took 5 bases from V and 0 from J; bases not matched to a gene: 5. CDR1 and CDR2 (germline): SGHRS, YFSETQ. The CDR3 has 15 residues. CDR3 nucleotides: TGCGCCAGCAGACTCGGACTAGCGGACTCCTACGAGCAGTACTTC. Protein sequence: CASRLGLADSYEQYF.

The rearrangement links TRBV30 to TRBJ2-3; D may be TRBD2 (5 bases). The length of the CDR3 is 15 residues. V lost 2 bases, J lost 2 bases, and 14 bases lay in between. The V gene's germline CDR1 is GTSNPN and CDR2 SVGIG (reference sequence). CDR3 bases: TGTGCCTGGAGTTCCCCTGGGAGTTTCACAGATACGCAGTATTTT. It translates to CAWSSPGSFTDTQYF.

V and J are TRBV27 and TRBJ1-1, with D maybe TRBD1 (5 bases). The CDR3 spans 13 residues. Germline loops: CDR1 MNHEY, CDR2 SMNVEV (reference sequence). V was trimmed by 8 bases and J by 1 base, leaving 11 bases between them. The CDR3 DNA is TGTGCCAGCCGAGGACAAAAGAACACTGAAGCTTTCTTT. This sequence encodes CASRGQKNTEAFF.

This rearrangement joins TRBV19 to TRBJ1-2; D is possibly TRBD1 (5 bases). There are 14 residues in the CDR3. The germline V gene has CDR1 LNHDA and CDR2 SQIVND (reference sequence). Trimming took 6 bases from V and 8 from J, leaving 19 bases between them. This CDR3 is CASSAPGRWGGYTF. CDR3 sequence (DNA): TGTGCCAGTAGCGCCCCGGGCAGATGGGGCGGCTACACCTTC.

This chain connects TRBV24-1 to TRBJ2-1; 10 nucleotides match TRBD2. CDR3 size: 15 residues. Germline V gives CDR1 KGHDR, CDR2 SFDVKD. V was clipped by 5 bases and J by 5 bases; unmatched bases: 5. The CDR3 loop is CATSGTSGRHNEQFF. The CDR3, as DNA: TGTGCCACCAGTGGGACTAGCGGCCGACACAATGAGCAGTTCTTC.